This is a list of T cell receptor beta chains from one sample in a study of shared clonotypes between healthy human individuals. Clones were read by immunoSEQ multiplex PCR, and TCRdb kept only the in-frame ones, dropping some. The table lists over a million clones, around 97% of them singletons, with about 1.2% in the top ten. Sequencing input: naive CD4+ T cells sorted from blood. The receptor source for this set is a man aged 25 to 40 in good health. The CDR3 runs from the conserved cysteine through the conserved F or W. A D gene is named only where the DNA matches it firmly. For some rows the clone size is stated as once, few or many, or as a class when expanded; others skip it.

d_gene: TRBD1; abundance: once; j_gene: TRBJ1-1; v_gene: TRBV4-1; CDR3aa: CASSQDTGGAEAFF; CDR3nt: TGCGCCAGCAGCCAGGACACAGGGGGCGCTGAAGCTTTCTTT
d_gene: NA; abundance: NA; j_gene: TRBJ2-7; v_gene: TRBV4-3; CDR3aa: CASSQDPPRAYEQYF; CDR3nt: TGCGCCAGCAGCCAAGATCCCCCCCGAGCCTACGAGCAGTACTTC
d_gene: NA; abundance: NA; j_gene: TRBJ1-2; v_gene: TRBV6-4; CDR3aa: CASRMDGHYGYTF; CDR3nt: TGTGCCAGCAGGATGGACGGTCACTATGGCTACACCTTC
d_gene: TRBD1; abundance: NA; j_gene: TRBJ1-5; v_gene: TRBV19; CDR3aa: CASSIDLGTGSSQPQHF; CDR3nt: TGTGCCAGTAGTATAGATCTTGGGACAGGGTCCTCCCAGCCCCAGCATTTT
d_gene: NA; abundance: NA; j_gene: TRBJ1-4; v_gene: TRBV28; CDR3aa: CASSSRRRGTNEKLFF; CDR3nt: TGTGCCAGCAGTTCTCGACGGCGAGGTACTAATGAAAAACTGTTTTTT
d_gene: NA; abundance: NA; j_gene: TRBJ2-3; v_gene: TRBV5-1; CDR3aa: CASSSTGSTDTQYF; CDR3nt: TGCGCCAGCAGCTCCACAGGGTCCACAGATACGCAGTATTTT
d_gene: TRBD1; abundance: NA; j_gene: TRBJ1-5; v_gene: TRBV6-6; CDR3aa: CASRRQGGQPQHF; CDR3nt: TGTGCCAGCAGACGACAGGGCGGTCAGCCCCAGCATTTT
d_gene: NA; abundance: NA; j_gene: TRBJ1-3; v_gene: TRBV6-1; CDR3aa: CASTRKDRGNTIYF; CDR3nt: TGTGCCAGCACCAGAAAGGATCGCGGAAACACCATATATTTT
d_gene: NA; abundance: NA; j_gene: TRBJ2-3; v_gene: TRBV10-1; CDR3aa: CASSGFQREQTSTDTQYF; CDR3nt: TGCGCCAGCAGTGGCTTCCAACGCGAGCAAACTAGCACAGATACGCAGTATTTT
d_gene: TRBD1; abundance: NA; j_gene: TRBJ1-3; v_gene: TRBV18; CDR3aa: CASSPRTGGHSGNTIYF; CDR3nt: TGTGCCAGCTCACCCCGGACAGGGGGACACTCTGGAAACACCATATATTTT
d_gene: NA; abundance: NA; j_gene: TRBJ2-6; v_gene: TRBV5-1; CDR3aa: CASSFTGANVLTF; CDR3nt: TGCGCCAGCAGCTTTACAGGGGCCAACGTCCTGACTTTC
d_gene: NA; abundance: NA; j_gene: TRBJ2-7; v_gene: TRBV6-5; CDR3aa: CASSQGGGQNYEQYF; CDR3nt: TGTGCCAGCAGCCAGGGTGGGGGGCAGAACTACGAGCAGTACTTC
d_gene: NA; abundance: NA; j_gene: TRBJ2-7; v_gene: TRBV5-1; CDR3aa: CASSAQDSYEQYF; CDR3nt: TGCGCCAGCAGTGCACAGGACTCCTACGAGCAGTACTTC
d_gene: NA; abundance: NA; j_gene: TRBJ2-1; v_gene: TRBV7-2; CDR3aa: CASSLSSGSYNEQFF; CDR3nt: TGTGCCAGCAGCTTATCAAGCGGATCTTACAATGAGCAGTTCTTC
d_gene: NA; abundance: NA; j_gene: TRBJ1-4; v_gene: TRBV5-1; CDR3aa: CASSRGGTNEKLFF; CDR3nt: TGCGCCAGCAGCCGCGGAGGAACTAATGAAAAACTGTTTTTT
d_gene: NA; abundance: once; j_gene: TRBJ2-5; v_gene: TRBV5-8; CDR3aa: CASSPDIQETQYF; CDR3nt: TGTGCCAGCAGCCCGGACATACAAGAGACCCAGTACTTC
d_gene: NA; abundance: NA; j_gene: TRBJ1-1; v_gene: TRBV20-1; CDR3aa: CSASRFAEAFF; CDR3nt: TGCAGTGCTAGCCGGTTCGCTGAAGCTTTCTTT
d_gene: NA; abundance: NA; j_gene: TRBJ2-3; v_gene: TRBV27; CDR3aa: CASRARGAASTDTQYF; CDR3nt: TGTGCCAGCAGGGCCCGTGGGGCCGCAAGCACAGATACGCAGTATTTT
d_gene: TRBD1; abundance: NA; j_gene: TRBJ1-1; v_gene: TRBV6-5; CDR3aa: CASRDRGRPNTEAFF; CDR3nt: TGTGCCAGCAGGGACAGGGGGCGGCCGAACACTGAAGCTTTCTTT
d_gene: NA; abundance: NA; j_gene: TRBJ1-3; v_gene: TRBV28; CDR3aa: CASSFRTLGNTIYF; CDR3nt: TGTGCCAGCAGTTTTAGAACCCTTGGAAACACCATATATTTT
d_gene: NA; abundance: NA; j_gene: TRBJ2-7; v_gene: TRBV4-2; CDR3aa: CASSHSRGFDYEQYF; CDR3nt: TGTGCCAGCAGCCATTCTAGGGGTTTTGACTACGAGCAGTACTTC
d_gene: TRBD2; abundance: NA; j_gene: TRBJ2-5; v_gene: TRBV7-7; CDR3aa: CASSLGTSGETQYF; CDR3nt: TGTGCTAGCAGCTTAGGGACTAGCGGAGAGACCCAGTACTTC
d_gene: TRBD2; abundance: once; j_gene: TRBJ2-5; v_gene: TRBV6-1; CDR3aa: CASRPGLGETQYF; CDR3nt: TGTGCCAGCAGACCGGGACTAGGGGAGACCCAGTACTTC
d_gene: NA; abundance: once; j_gene: TRBJ2-3; v_gene: TRBV5-4; CDR3aa: CASSPRGGTDTQYF; CDR3nt: TGTGCCAGCAGCCCCAGGGGTGGCACAGATACGCAGTATTTT
d_gene: TRBD2; abundance: NA; j_gene: TRBJ2-2; v_gene: TRBV5-1; CDR3aa: CASRQTSDNGELFF; CDR3nt: TGCGCCAGCAGGCAGACTAGCGATAATGGGGAGCTGTTTTTT
d_gene: NA; abundance: NA; j_gene: TRBJ2-1; v_gene: TRBV11-3; CDR3aa: CASSPEGPGIGEQFF; CDR3nt: TGTGCCAGCAGCCCGGAGGGGCCGGGAATTGGTGAGCAGTTCTTC
d_gene: NA; abundance: NA; j_gene: TRBJ1-3; v_gene: TRBV5-4; CDR3aa: CASSSPREDPGNTIYF; CDR3nt: TGTGCCAGCAGCTCGCCCCGGGAAGATCCGGGAAACACCATATATTTT
d_gene: NA; abundance: NA; j_gene: TRBJ1-6; v_gene: TRBV7-2; CDR3aa: CASSSRIRDSSPLHF; CDR3nt: TGTGCCAGCAGCTCCAGGATCCGGGATTCTTCACCCCTCCACTTT
d_gene: NA; abundance: NA; j_gene: TRBJ1-1; v_gene: TRBV6-1; CDR3aa: CASSEDLLYRSEAFF; CDR3nt: TGTGCCAGCAGTGAGGATTTATTGTACCGGTCTGAAGCTTTCTTT
d_gene: NA; abundance: NA; j_gene: TRBJ2-5; v_gene: TRBV7-3; CDR3aa: CASSRGDRETQYF; CDR3nt: TGTGCCAGCAGCCGGGGAGACCGAGAGACCCAGTACTTC